This T cell receptor (beta chain) came from a study of blood T cell repertoires in COVID-19. Measured with immunoSEQ multiplex PCR; TCRdb has only the in-frame clones, and not every one. This sample carries 150,000 to 160,000 clones, around 90% of them seen once, and the ten largest clones take under 0.6%. V shed 5 bases and J shed 7 bases, with 15 bases lying between them. CDR3 length: 14 amino acids. Per germline, CDR1 SGHTA and CDR2 FQGTGA. Only a few counts were recorded for this clone. J is TRBJ2-1 and V is TRBV7-3, with D tentatively TRBD2 (7 bases). Sequencing was carried out using peripheral blood. The source is a man between 45 and 60 years old with acute or convalescent COVID-19. The CDR3 DNA follows: TGTGCCAGCAGCCCGTGGGGGGGCTGGAATGAGCAGTTCTTC. Its protein product is CASSPWGGWNEQFF.